This T cell receptor beta chain derives from a study of spatial heterogeneity in lung cancer. As for the study in general: Across the raw uncorrected reads, a unique TCR and UMI combination was observed, on average, more than ten times.

Many counts were recorded for this clonotype. This beta chain came through as a stray read in a library set up for alpha chains, and its size says little. Time point defined: sample taken at primary tumor resection. Unsorted samples of tumor, nontumor lung or frozen PBMC had their whole RNA sequenced. The CDR3 is 14 residues long. Germline assignment: CDR1 KGHSH and CDR2 LQKENI. With 2 bases removed from V and 7 bases from J, the gap between germline ends came to 14 bases. Single TCR cDNA molecules each had their own unique molecular identifier. TCRdb reprocessed the 5' RACE reads with MiXCR, giving one entry per CDR3 protein. The sample lists about 11,000 distinct CDR3 sequences; nearly 4% were seen once.

The chain couples TRBV18 to TRBJ1-1; a weak D match, TRBD1 (6 bases). The source of this sequence is a male donor with early-stage non-small cell lung cancer. The sample was normal lung tissue next to the tumor, taken at surgery. CDR3 residues: CASSPSNRVGEAFF. In DNA form, the CDR3 reads TGTGCCAGCTCACCATCTAACAGGGTGGGTGAAGCTTTCTTT.